One and the same sample provided the 25 T cell receptor beta chains below, sequenced in a study of beta chain features in type 1 diabetes. As every portion of the isolated RNA was reverse transcribed, the sequencing read expressed TCRB transcripts. The table came from immunoSEQ multiplex PCR; TCRdb's copy has only in-frame clones and leaves some out. Of about 150,000 clones listed, approximately 12% were seen once; the top ten hold approximately 2%. Material: central memory CD4+ T cells from blood. These receptors all stem from a man aged 18 to 29 in good health.

The V and J genes are TRBV29-1 and TRBJ1-1; 8 bases line up with TRBD1. Trimming at V came to 1 base and at J to 6 bases, leaving 4 bases not matched to a gene. Germline V CDR1 and CDR2: SQVTM, ANQGSEA. There are 13 residues in the CDR3. The CDR3, as DNA: TGCAGCGTTGAAGTGAACAGGGGGGCTGAAGCTTTCTTT. Translating gives CSVEVNRGAEAFF.

This clone showed up just a few times. The genes are TRBV5-1 and TRBJ1-4; 8 bases line up with TRBD1. This CDR3 is 14 amino acids long. The germline gives CDR1 SGHRS, CDR2 YFSETQ. V was clipped by 4 bases and J by 5 bases; unmatched bases: 4. CDR3 sequence reads: CASSGGQANEKLFF. CDR3 sequence (DNA): TGCGCCAGCAGCGGGGGACAGGCGAATGAAAAACTGTTTTTT.

This clone has ten or more counts. The V and J genes are TRBV11-1 and TRBJ2-2; perhaps TRBD2 as D (6 bases). Trimming removed 0 bases from V and 7 bases from J, with 9 bases in between. Germline CDR1 is SGHAT and CDR2 is FQDESV (reference sequence). The CDR3 has 14 residues. CDR3 DNA: TGTGCCAGCAGCTTAGCCAGGGAGGTCGGGGAGCTGTTTTTT. It yields the protein CASSLAREVGELFF.

This clone was counted many times. The chain joins TRBV7-9 to TRBJ1-2, with a weak D call TRBD1 (6 bases). Germline assignment: CDR1 SEHNR and CDR2 FQNEAQ (reference sequence). The germline V and J ends were trimmed by 1 base and 6 bases, with 12 bases remaining between them. There are 14 residues in the CDR3. The CDR3 bases are TGTGCCAGCAGCTTAGATGCCAGGGGACATGGCTACACCTTC. This translates into CASSLDARGHGYTF. The variable domain in full, with the rest retrieved from reference TRBV7-9 and TRBJ1-2, is DTGVSQNPRHKITKRGQNVTFRCDPISEHNRLYWYRQTLGQGPEFLTYFQNEAQLEKSRLLSDRFSAERPKGSFSTLEIQRTEQGDSAMYLCASSLDARGHGYTFGSGTRLTVV.

In its sample, this clone was seen a few times. V and J are TRBV30 and TRBJ2-5, with a weak D call TRBD2 (5 bases). The germline gives CDR1 GTSNPN, CDR2 SVGIG (reference sequence). The V gene lost 0 bases and the J gene lost 5 bases, with 10 bases spanning the gap. This CDR3 has 13 amino acids. In nucleotides, the CDR3 is TGTGCCTGGAGTGTACGACTATTGGAGACCCAGTACTTC. It translates to CAWSVRLLETQYF.

The genes are TRBV6-6 and TRBJ1-3; D is unclear. The V end lost 3 bases, the J end lost 3 bases, and 0 bases lay between the germline ends. Germline assignment: CDR1 MNHNY and CDR2 SVGAGI (reference sequence). There are 11 residues in the CDR3. CDR3 protein: CASSYGNTIYF. The CDR3 DNA is TGTGCCAGCAGTTATGGAAACACCATATATTTT.

This clone was seen only a few times. The chain links TRBV6-5 to TRBJ2-7, with D hard to call. Trimming left V 6 bases short and J 3 bases short, with 12 bases between. Per germline, CDR1 MNHEY and CDR2 SVGAGI. The CDR3 is 13 amino acids. The CDR3 region is CASSLAANYEQYF. The CDR3, as DNA: TGTGCCAGCAGCCTTGCTGCTAACTACGAGCAGTACTTC.

In this sample, this clone turned up a few times. This chain connects TRBV6-5 to TRBJ2-3; D unresolved. The CDR3 spans 12 residues. CDR1 is MNHEY and CDR2 is SVGAGI in the germline V gene. The V end lost 5 bases, the J end lost 6 bases, and 9 bases lay between the germline ends. CDR3 region: CASSPSWDTQYF. CDR3 in DNA: TGTGCCAGCAGTCCCTCCTGGGATACGCAGTATTTT.

The gene calls are TRBV7-9 and TRBJ1-2, with D possibly matching TRBD1 (6 bases). V was trimmed by 7 bases and J by 0 bases, leaving 21 bases between them. The CDR3 spans 17 residues. Germline-derived CDR1 and CDR2 are SEHNR and FQNEAQ (reference sequence). The CDR3 DNA is TGTGCCAGCACCCAAACAGGGATGGGGAAAACTAACTATGGCTACACCTTC. The encoded protein is CASTQTGMGKTNYGYTF. The entire variable domain, with the rest obtained from reference TRBV7-9 and TRBJ1-2, is as follows: DTGVSQNPRHKITKRGQNVTFRCDPISEHNRLYWYRQTLGQGPEFLTYFQNEAQLEKSRLLSDRFSAERPKGSFSTLEIQRTEQGDSAMYLCASTQTGMGKTNYGYTFGSGTRLTVV.

In its sample, this clone was seen a few times. This chain uses TRBV28 with TRBJ1-5; D is undetermined. The CDR3 spans 14 residues. Per germline, CDR1 MDHEN and CDR2 SYDVKM. V lost 3 bases, J lost 7 bases, and 13 bases lay in between. The CDR3 reads CASSFAGRIQPQHF. The CDR3 coding sequence is TGTGCCAGCAGTTTTGCAGGCCGTATCCAGCCCCAGCATTTT.

This clone occurred a few times. The chain is built from TRBV30 and TRBJ1-6; a possible D gene is TRBD1 (5 bases). This CDR3 is 14 amino acids long. V dropped 3 bases and J dropped 7 bases, with 13 bases sitting between them. Germline CDR1 and CDR2: GTSNPN and SVGIG (reference sequence). The CDR3 DNA follows: TGTGCCTGGAGGGGGGTCTCTACCAATTCACCCCTCCACTTT. The encoded protein is CAWRGVSTNSPLHF.

This clone was detected only once. The V call is TRBV4-2, the J call TRBJ2-2, with D unresolved. The germline gives CDR1 LGHNA, CDR2 YNFKEQ. The CDR3 spans 15 residues. The V gene lost 0 bases and the J gene lost 8 bases, with 13 bases spanning the gap. This CDR3 is CASSQEGIATGELFF. Written as DNA, the CDR3 is TGTGCCAGCAGCCAAGAAGGCATAGCTACTGGGGAGCTGTTTTTT.

This clone showed up just a few times. As DNA, the CDR3 is TGTGCCAGCTCACCAATCACAGAGAACACTGAAGCTTTCTTT. Translated: CASSPITENTEAFF. V usage is TRBV18 and J usage is TRBJ1-1; no clear D gene. Per germline, CDR1 KGHSH and CDR2 LQKENI. Trimming left V 2 bases short and J 1 base short, with 8 bases between. CDR3 length: 14 residues.

This clone was detected only a few times. The chain recombines TRBV18 with TRBJ2-7, with 7 bases aligning to TRBD2. Germline assignment: CDR1 KGHSH and CDR2 LQKENI. The CDR3 contains 14 residues. With V trimmed by 1 base and J by 3 bases, 3 bases remained unmatched. CDR3 amino acids: CASSPQGGDYEQYF. The CDR3 coding sequence is TGTGCCAGCTCACCACAGGGAGGGGACTACGAGCAGTACTTC.

As to this clone: A much larger clone is a single base away; this may be a read error. This chain connects TRBV7-2 to TRBJ1-1; D is possibly TRBD1 (5 bases). The germline V and J ends were trimmed by 5 bases and 0 bases, with 10 bases remaining between them. The CDR3 consists of 14 residues. The germline V gene encodes CDR1 SGHTA and CDR2 FQGNSA. DNA of the CDR3: TGTGCCAGCAGCCAGGGACGGCTGAACACTGAAGCTTTCTTT. Its protein product is CASSQGRLNTEAFF.

The J gene is TRBJ2-1, the V gene TRBV5-6; the match to TRBD1 covers 8 bases. Germline loops: CDR1 SGHDT, CDR2 YYEEEE. Unmatched junction bases numbered 4, after V lost 4 bases and J lost 7 bases. The CDR3 totals 13 residues. CDR3 region: CASSRDRGNEQFF. The CDR3 DNA sequence: TGTGCCAGCAGCCGAGACAGGGGTAATGAGCAGTTCTTC. Together with reference TRBV5-6 and TRBJ2-1, the CDR3 gives the full variable domain: DAGVTQSPTHLIKTRGQQVTLRCSPKSGHDTVSWYQQALGQGPQFIFQYYEEEERQRGNFPDRFSGHQFPNYSSELNVNALLLGDSALYLCASSRDRGNEQFFGPGTRLTVL.

The rearrangement uses TRBV27 and TRBJ1-2; D call uncertain. Germline-derived CDR1 and CDR2 are MNHEY and SMNVEV (reference sequence). V lost 3 bases and J lost 8, with 13 bases in between. There are 13 residues in the CDR3. CDR3 nucleotides: TGTGCCAGCAGTTTCTCCTTCACCGGCGGCTACACCTTC. It yields the protein CASSFSFTGGYTF.

This clone was counted between two and nine times. This chain joins TRBV4-2 and TRBJ1-4; D remains unclear. V was shortened by 0 bases and J by 8 bases, with 13 bases between the two germline ends. Germline V gene sequence: CDR1 LGHNA, CDR2 YNFKEQ. The CDR3 has 15 amino acids. CDR3 sequence: CASSQDINKMEKLFF. CDR3 coding DNA: TGTGCCAGCAGCCAAGATATCAACAAGATGGAAAAACTGTTTTTT.

The chain carries TRBV7-8 and TRBJ2-2; the D is unclear. V lost 6 bases, J lost 6 bases, and 8 bases lay in between. There are 12 residues in the CDR3. The V gene's germline CDR1 is SGHVS and CDR2 FQNEAQ. The CDR3, as DNA: TGTGCCAGCAGTCTGACATCCGGGGAGCTGTTTTTT. It encodes CASSLTSGELFF.

This clone was counted only a few times. V gene TRBV5-1 combines with J gene TRBJ1-2; 8 bases fit TRBD1. The length of the CDR3 is 15 residues. The V gene's germline CDR1 is SGHRS and CDR2 YFSETQ. Unmatched junction bases numbered 6, after V lost 2 bases and J lost 3 bases. The CDR3 DNA reads as TGCGCCAGCAGCTTCGGTCAGGGGGCTCACTATGGCTACACCTTC. It codes for CASSFGQGAHYGYTF.

The sample holds a few counts of this clone. The chain recombines TRBV5-1 with TRBJ1-1; D call uncertain. CDR3 length: 15 residues. The ends were cut back, 0 bases at V and 4 bases at J, with 13 bases in the middle. Germline loops: CDR1 SGHRS, CDR2 YFSETQ. The CDR3 bases are TGCGCCAGCAGCTTGGGGGAGAATCCTGGCACTGAAGCTTTCTTT. Amino acids: CASSLGENPGTEAFF.

CDR3 DNA sequence: TGTGCCAGCAGTCTGCGAGGGATGGCCGAAAAACTGTTTTTT. Protein: CASSLRGMAEKLFF. This chain uses TRBV28 with TRBJ1-4; the D is unclear. Germline CDR1 MDHEN, CDR2 SYDVKM. V was shortened by 5 bases and J by 8 bases, with 15 bases between the two germline ends. The CDR3 runs 14 residues.

The J gene is TRBJ2-3, the V gene TRBV9; D assignment may be TRBD1 or TRBD2 (5 bases each). The CDR3 runs 17 residues. Trimming left V 3 bases short and J 1 base short, with 18 bases between. CDR1 is SGDLS and CDR2 is YYNGEE in the germline V gene. CDR3 DNA sequence: TGTGCCAGCAGCGGTATAGGAGGACACCGGGGCACAGATACGCAGTATTTT. Encoded protein: CASSGIGGHRGTDTQYF.

A remark on this clone: Different DNA sequences within this sample yield the same CDR3. The J gene is TRBJ2-7, the V gene TRBV29-1, with no clear D. Trimming removed 4 bases at V and 3 bases at J, with 7 bases between. Germline-derived CDR1 and CDR2 are SQVTM and ANQGSEA. The CDR3 spans 11 residues. The CDR3 nucleotides are TGCAGCGTTGTAGGGTTCTACGAGCAGTACTTC. Protein product: CSVVGFYEQYF.

Only a few counts were recorded for this clone. This sequence joins TRBV7-7 and TRBJ2-5; the D gene is possibly TRBD2 (5 bases). The germline V gene has CDR1 SSHAT and CDR2 FNYEAQ (reference sequence). Trimming removed 3 bases from V and 3 bases from J, with 14 bases in between. The CDR3 is 15 amino acids. This chain's CDR3 is CASSFLPGRKETQYF. In DNA, the CDR3 is TGTGCCAGCAGCTTTCTTCCGGGGAGAAAAGAGACCCAGTACTTC.